Below, 32 T cell receptor beta chains from the same sample are listed, as sequenced in a study of T cell repertoires in cytomegalovirus infection. TCRdb reprocessed the reads with MiXCR, giving one entry per CDR3 protein. The table includes 270,000 or so distinct CDR3 sequences, approximately 17% detected once. The sequenced material came from CD8+ T cells from PBMCs. These receptors were obtained from a human donor in good health (CMV status not recorded). Some clones in this sample may be carry-over from other donors' samples.

In this sample, this clonotype turned up many times. The chain joins TRBV7-2 to TRBJ1-1; a possible D gene is TRBD1 (5 bases). The germline V and J ends were trimmed by 0 bases and 8 bases, with 13 bases remaining between them. CDR3 size: 14 residues. Germline CDR1 is SGHTA and CDR2 is FQGNSA. The DNA for the CDR3 is TGTGCCAGCAGCTTAGCAAGACAGTACCAGGAAGCTTTCTTT. This translates into CASSLARQYQEAFF.

The rearrangement links TRBV11-2 to TRBJ1-1, with 7 bases identical to TRBD1. Germline V gene sequence: CDR1 SGHAT, CDR2 FQNNGV. The CDR3 sequence is 14 residues long. Trimming removed 0 bases from V and 5 bases from J; junction bases left unmatched: 3. Here the CDR3 DNA reads TGTGCCAGCAGCTTAGATGCAGGGGGGACTGAAGCTTTCTTT. This sequence encodes CASSLDAGGTEAFF.

This chain links TRBV12-3 or TRBV12-4 with TRBJ1-2; D is undetermined. The CDR3 is 13 amino acids. Trimming left V 5 bases short and J 5 bases short, with 12 bases between. CDR3 sequence reads: CASSVSGVYGYTF. The CDR3 region has the DNA TGTGCCAGCAGTGTTTCTGGGGTTTATGGCTACACCTTC.

This chain links TRBV6-5 with TRBJ2-7; 7 bases are a match to TRBD1. The germline CDR1 and CDR2 sequences are MNHEY and SVGAGI. The trim removed 2 bases at V and 2 bases at J, leaving 3 bases unmatched. The CDR3 sequence is 14 residues long. CDR3 nucleotides: TGTGCCAGCAGTTACGGCGGACAGGCCTACGAGCAGTACTTC. Translated, it gives CASSYGGQAYEQYF.

V gene TRBV2 combines with J gene TRBJ2-2; 7 bases map to TRBD1. CDR1 is SNHLY, CDR2 FYNNEI, per germline. The CDR3 is 18 residues long. V shed 3 bases and J 2 bases; nucleotides not matched to a gene: 12. The CDR3 DNA is TGTGCCAGCAGTGAGCGCCGGGACAGTCCCCTAAACACCGGGGAGCTGTTTTTT. Its protein product is CASSERRDSPLNTGELFF.

In this sample, this clonotype turned up a few times. The V and J genes are TRBV4-3 and TRBJ2-6; D remains ambiguous. Germline CDR1 LGHNA, CDR2 YSLEER. Between the trimmed V and J ends, which lost 3 bases and 0 bases, there was a span of 15 bases. This CDR3 is built from 18 residues. CDR3 sequence (DNA): TGCGCCAGCAGCCAGGAGACACTTGGAAACTCTGGGGCCAACGTCCTGACTTTC. Protein sequence: CASSQETLGNSGANVLTF.

This clonotype was counted many times. The CDR3 region is CASSSRGQDGEQYF. Written as DNA, the CDR3 is TGTGCCAGCAGCTCGCGGGGACAAGATGGCGAGCAGTACTTC. This chain links TRBV7-6 with TRBJ2-7; D may match TRBD1 or TRBD2 (6 bases each). The CDR3 is 14 amino acids. CDR1 is SGHVS and CDR2 is FNYEAQ in the germline V gene. V lost 4 bases and J lost 6, with 16 bases in between.

Many counts were recorded for this clonotype. This rearrangement joins TRBV7-9 to TRBJ2-1, with 9 bases fitting TRBD2. Germline V lookup: CDR1 SEHNR, CDR2 FQNEAQ (reference sequence). Trimming took 4 bases from V and 0 from J; bases not matched to a gene: 10. The CDR3 loop spans 18 amino acids. Written as DNA, the CDR3 is TGTGCCAGCAGCTCAGCAGCTAGCGGGGTAAGCTCCTACAATGAGCAGTTCTTC. Encoded protein: CASSSAASGVSSYNEQFF.

This clonotype was counted ten times or more. The genes are TRBV28 and TRBJ2-7, with 8 bases identical to TRBD1. J gave up 0 bases and V 5 bases, and 6 bases lay outside the gene matches. Germline V gene lookup returns CDR1 MDHEN and CDR2 SYDVKM. The CDR3 is made up of 15 amino acids. The CDR3 bases are TGTGCCAGCAGTCCGGACAGGGCGAGCTCCTACGAGCAGTACTTC. It yields the protein CASSPDRASSYEQYF.

The chain employs TRBV7-9 and TRBJ2-5, with 7 bases fitting TRBD1. Per germline, CDR1 SEHNR and CDR2 FQNEAQ (reference sequence). Trimming took 11 bases from V and 2 from J; bases not matched to a gene: 20. The CDR3 length is 17 residues. DNA for the CDR3: TGTGCCGGATCGAGCCCGTTATTTGCAGGGGGTCAAGAGACCCAGTACTTC. Protein product: CAGSSPLFAGGQETQYF.

The CDR3 region has the DNA TGCAGTGCTAGAACCGGGACTAGCTTAGGGCAGTACTTC. This encodes CSARTGTSLGQYF. The chain couples TRBV20-1 to TRBJ2-7, with 9 bases matching TRBD2. The CDR3 contains 13 residues. Trimming removed 2 bases from V and 9 bases from J; junction bases left unmatched: 8. Germline CDR1 DFQATT, CDR2 SNEGSKA (reference sequence).

There are many counts of this clonotype. The chain carries TRBV7-8 and TRBJ2-7; TRBD2 matches at 7 bases. This CDR3 contains 16 residues. Germline V lookup: CDR1 SGHVS, CDR2 FQNEAQ. J gave up 0 bases and V 6 bases, and 11 bases lay outside the gene matches. This CDR3 reads CASRSRRGIDSYEQYF. The CDR3 coding sequence is TGTGCCAGCAGGTCCCGGCGGGGGATCGACTCCTACGAGCAGTACTTC.

This clonotype appeared a few times. This rearrangement joins TRBV10-3 to TRBJ2-1, with D perhaps being TRBD1 or TRBD2 (5 bases each). V lost 1 base and J 5 bases, leaving 21 bases between the germline ends. Germline CDR1 and CDR2: ENHRY and SYGVKD. The CDR3 loop spans 18 amino acids. The CDR3 region is CAISEYKGREMRNNEQFF. CDR3 DNA sequence: TGTGCCATCAGTGAGTATAAGGGCAGGGAGATGCGGAACAATGAGCAGTTCTTC.

The chain uses TRBV29-1 and TRBJ2-7; D is ambiguous. The CDR3 runs to 14 residues. Trimming took 3 bases from V and 2 from J, leaving 14 bases between them. Germline values: CDR1 SQVTM, CDR2 ANQGSEA. The CDR3 sequence: CSVDNGKRPYEQYF. The CDR3 region has the DNA TGCAGCGTTGATAACGGAAAGAGACCCTACGAGCAGTACTTC.

This clonotype has at least ten counts. The V gene is TRBV7-2, the J gene TRBJ2-1; D may be TRBD2 (5 bases). Trimming shortened V by 0 bases and J by 9 bases, and 12 bases separated the two germline ends. This CDR3 spans 14 amino acids. Per germline, CDR1 SGHTA and CDR2 FQGNSA. The CDR3, as DNA: TGTGCCAGCAGCTTAGCGCCCGGGAATGGTGAGCAGTTCTTC. This encodes CASSLAPGNGEQFF. Full variable domain (rest looked up from reference TRBV7-2 and TRBJ2-1): GAGVSQSPSNKVTEKGKDVELRCDPISGHTALYWYRQSLGQGLEFLIYFQGNSAPDKSGLPSDRFSAERTGGSVSTLTIQRTQQEDSAVYLCASSLAPGNGEQFFGPGTRLTVL.

In the case of this clonotype: Compared with germline, one end of the junction differs, possibly owing to a read error. The chain uses TRBV20-1 and TRBJ1-5, with 7 bases matching TRBD1. This CDR3 region has 14 residues. CDR1 and CDR2 from the germline V gene are DFQATT and SNEGSKA (reference sequence). As DNA, the CDR3 is TGCAGTGCTAGAGAGACAGGGTTCAATCGGCCCCAGCATTTT. Its protein is CSARETGFNRPQHF.

The sample holds a few counts of this clonotype. This sequence joins TRBV6-5 and TRBJ2-2; 13 bases are shared with TRBD2. Per the germline V gene, CDR1 is MNHEY and CDR2 is SVGAGI. The CDR3 is 17 residues long. V lost 7 bases, J lost 2 bases, and 7 bases stayed unmatched. This CDR3 is CASTWTSGGLNTGELFF. CDR3 coding DNA: TGTGCCAGCACCTGGACTAGCGGGGGCCTTAACACCGGGGAGCTGTTTTTT.

The rearrangement uses TRBV11-2 and TRBJ2-2; unclear D gene. Germline CDR1 SGHAT, CDR2 FQNNGV. Trimming removed 4 bases at V and 1 base at J, with 7 bases between. This CDR3 region has 14 residues. For the CDR3, the DNA is TGTGCCAGCAGCTCTAACAAGAACACCGGGGAGCTGTTTTTT. Translating gives CASSSNKNTGELFF.

This clonotype was picked up many times. V usage is TRBV7-6 and J usage is TRBJ1-6; tentative D call: TRBD1 (5 bases). Germline assignment: CDR1 SGHVS and CDR2 FNYEAQ. Between the trimmed V and J ends, which lost 4 bases and 14 bases, there was a span of 15 bases. The CDR3 runs to 13 residues. CDR3: CASSSGDGSTLHF. In DNA form, the CDR3 reads TGTGCCAGCAGCTCGGGGGACGGTAGCACCCTCCACTTT.

This clonotype was seen a few times. The J gene is TRBJ1-2, the V gene TRBV28; weak D call: TRBD1 (6 bases). The ends were cut back, 5 bases at V and 0 bases at J, with 19 bases in the middle. This CDR3 has 17 amino acids. The germline V gene has CDR1 MDHEN and CDR2 SYDVKM. Here the CDR3 reads CASSRGVYGGTNYGYTF. The CDR3 DNA is TGTGCCAGCAGTAGGGGGGTTTATGGAGGCACTAACTATGGCTACACCTTC.

The sample holds many counts of this clonotype. The chain couples TRBV7-9 to TRBJ2-7; the D gene is possibly TRBD1 (5 bases). Germline V gives CDR1 SEHNR, CDR2 FQNEAQ (reference sequence). This CDR3 is built from 17 residues. The V end lost 5 bases, the J end lost 4 bases, and 24 bases lay between the germline ends. CDR3 sequence reads: CASSALNQGVIGYEQYF. CDR3 nucleotide sequence: TGTGCCAGCAGCGCACTGAATCAGGGTGTAATTGGGTACGAGCAGTACTTC. The full variable domain, in which reference TRBV7-9 and TRBJ2-7 provide the parts outside the CDR3, is DTGVSQNPRHKITKRGQNVTFRCDPISEHNRLYWYRQTLGQGPEFLTYFQNEAQLEKSRLLSDRFSAERPKGSFSTLEIQRTEQGDSAMYLCASSALNQGVIGYEQYFGPGTRLTVT.

In this sample, this clonotype turned up many times. The chain is built from TRBV6-1 and TRBJ2-2; no clear D. With 10 bases removed from V and 6 bases from J, the gap between germline ends came to 15 bases. The CDR3 covers 13 residues. Germline values: CDR1 MNHNS, CDR2 SASEGT. This chain's CDR3 is CATVDKVAGELFF. The CDR3 nucleotides read TGTGCCACCGTGGATAAGGTCGCCGGGGAGCTGTTTTTT.

This clonotype was picked up many times. The V gene is TRBV7-9, the J gene TRBJ2-2, with unresolved D. This CDR3 is 16 amino acids long. The germline V gene encodes CDR1 SEHNR and CDR2 FQNEAQ (reference sequence). Trimming pared 2 bases from V and 0 bases from J, leaving 10 bases between. CDR3 region: CASSLNSEPNTGELFF. CDR3 DNA sequence: TGTGCCAGCAGCTTAAACAGCGAACCGAACACCGGGGAGCTGTTTTTT.

This chain uses TRBV27 with TRBJ1-6; 10 bases map to TRBD1. The CDR3 has 15 residues. The germline gives CDR1 MNHEY, CDR2 SMNVEV (reference sequence). J was trimmed by 9 bases and V by 6 bases; bases with no gene match: 8. The CDR3 DNA follows: TGTGCCAGCAGGGGGACAGGGGTCAATGGTTCACCCCTCCACTTT. This gives the protein CASRGTGVNGSPLHF.

In this sample, this clonotype turned up a few times. The CDR3 nucleotides are TGTGCCAGCAGTTACGGGACAGGGGTCTCCTCTGGCTACACCTTC. It is translated as CASSYGTGVSSGYTF. The J gene is TRBJ1-2, the V gene TRBV6-5; 10 nucleotides align to TRBD1. There are 15 residues in the CDR3. The J segment lost 7 bases and the V segment lost 2 bases, leaving 7 bases of the junction unmatched. Germline loops: CDR1 MNHEY, CDR2 SVGAGI.

In this sample, this clonotype turned up many times. The chain couples TRBV11-3 to TRBJ1-1; 11 nucleotides line up with TRBD1. Per the germline V gene, CDR1 is SGHNT and CDR2 is YENEEA. Trimming at V came to 5 bases and at J to 8 bases, leaving 4 bases not matched to a gene. This CDR3 is built from 13 residues. CDR3 DNA: TGTGCCAGCAGCCCCGGGACAGGGGGAGAAGCTTTCTTT. It translates to CASSPGTGGEAFF.

The chain carries TRBV6-6 and TRBJ2-7; TRBD1 might be the D (5 bases). The germline V gene encodes CDR1 MNHNY and CDR2 SVGAGI (reference sequence). V was pared by 8 bases and J by 3 bases, with 11 bases between. This CDR3 is built from 12 residues. CDR3 region: CASFAGIYEQYF. The CDR3 DNA follows: TGTGCCAGCTTTGCAGGGATCTACGAGCAGTACTTC.

The genes are TRBV27 and TRBJ1-2; D possibly corresponds to TRBD1 (5 bases). CDR1 is MNHEY and CDR2 is SMNVEV in the germline V gene (reference sequence). Deletions cut 5 bases from V and 4 bases from J, with 17 bases between. The CDR3 sequence is 15 residues long. The DNA of the CDR3 is TGTGCCAGCAGTACCCGACGAGACAGATCCTATGGCTACACCTTC. Its translation is CASSTRRDRSYGYTF.

The chain links TRBV20-1 to TRBJ2-1; no firm D call. CDR3 size: 18 residues. Trimming removed 1 base at V and 1 base at J, with 20 bases between. The germline gives CDR1 DFQATT, CDR2 SNEGSKA (reference sequence). The CDR3 is CSARGTGPRVRSYNEQFF. In nucleotides, the CDR3 is TGCAGTGCTAGAGGTACTGGACCCCGGGTTAGGTCCTACAATGAGCAGTTCTTC.

This clonotype was seen repeatedly, ten times or more. The V gene is TRBV7-6, the J gene TRBJ2-1; a weak D match, TRBD1 (6 bases). From germline, CDR1 is SGHVS and CDR2 FNYEAQ. CDR3 size: 15 residues. V was cut by 1 base and J by 4 bases, with 11 bases left in between. The CDR3 loop reads CASSLVGDTYNEQFF. In DNA form, the CDR3 reads TGTGCCAGCAGCTTAGTTGGGGACACTTACAATGAGCAGTTCTTC.

This rearrangement joins TRBV5-1 to TRBJ1-1; D remains ambiguous. The length of the CDR3 is 12 residues. Deletions cut 4 bases from V and 6 bases from J, with 10 bases between. Germline V lookup: CDR1 SGHRS, CDR2 YFSETQ. The CDR3 bases are TGCGCCAGCAGCCCAGGTCACGCTGAAGCTTTCTTT. This gives the protein CASSPGHAEAFF.

Notes on this clonotype: One junction end disagrees with the germline gene, perhaps due to a read error. The V gene is TRBV27, the J gene TRBJ1-5; no firm D call. The germline gives CDR1 MNHEY, CDR2 SMNVEV (reference sequence). This CDR3 region has 13 residues. The CDR3 nucleotides read TGTGCCAGCAGTTTGGGCAGGAATCAGCCCCAGCGTTTT. Its translation: CASSLGRNQPQRF.